Presented here are 26 T cell receptor beta chains from one specimen sequenced in a study of cytomegalovirus exposure and HLA in healthy donors. The PCR had 60 Vbeta and 13 Jbeta primers. Libraries were prepared by immunoSEQ multiplex PCR; TCRdb keeps only in-frame clonotypes and omits some of them. The profile shows some 93,000 clones, 82% of them singletons. The sequenced sample was PBMCs. These receptors were collected from a man between 50 and 59 years old in good health and CMV-seronegative.

In the case of this clone: Other DNA sequences in this sample translate to the same CDR3. V and J are TRBV5-1 and TRBJ1-1; D perhaps matches TRBD1 (5 bases). CDR3 length: 16 amino acids. In germline, CDR1 is SGHRS, CDR2 YFSETQ. V gave up 0 bases and J gave up 2 bases, with 14 bases separating them. The chain's CDR3 is CASSLVSGGSNTEAFF. The CDR3 bases are TGCGCCAGCAGCTTGGTGTCCGGGGGGTCTAACACTGAAGCTTTCTTT.

The chain couples TRBV11-3 to TRBJ1-1; TRBD1 agrees at 10 bases. Losses at the gene ends were 4 bases for V and 6 bases for J; bases not matched to a gene: 5. Germline V lookup: CDR1 SGHNT, CDR2 YENEEA. The CDR3 contains 14 residues. The CDR3 region has the DNA TGTGCCAGCAGCTCGAGACAGGGGGCGGCTGAAGCTTTCTTT. It is translated as CASSSRQGAAEAFF.

This sequence joins TRBV15 and TRBJ2-5; D not resolved. CDR3 length equals 14 residues. Germline V gene sequence: CDR1 LNHNV, CDR2 YYDKDF (reference sequence). The V end lost 1 base, the J end lost 2 bases, and 8 bases lay between the germline ends. CDR3 protein: CATSRATQQETQYF. CDR3 sequence (DNA): TGTGCCACCAGCAGAGCGACTCAACAAGAGACCCAGTACTTC.

The CDR3 DNA reads as TGCGCCAGCAGTGTGAACAGGGGCCGCGGGCAGCCCCAGCATTTT. Amino acids: CASSVNRGRGQPQHF. V usage is TRBV10-1 and J usage is TRBJ1-5, with 7 bases identical to TRBD1. V lost 4 bases and J lost 7; bases outside the gene matches: 10. Germline assignment: CDR1 WNHNN and CDR2 SYGVQD (reference sequence). The CDR3 consists of 15 residues.

The chain employs TRBV4-3 and TRBJ1-5, with D tentatively TRBD1 (5 bases). CDR1 is LGHNA, CDR2 YSLEER, per germline. Between the trimmed V and J ends, which lost 6 bases and 5 bases, there was a span of 14 bases. The length of the CDR3 is 14 residues. CDR3 in amino acids: CASSLGLQDQPQHF. In DNA form, the CDR3 reads TGCGCCAGCAGTCTGGGACTGCAGGATCAGCCCCAGCATTTT.

The chain recombines TRBV5-6 with TRBJ2-3; maybe TRBD2 (5 bases). Germline V CDR1 and CDR2: SGHDT, YYEEEE. The CDR3 length is 16 residues. V was pared by 4 bases and J by 2 bases, with 17 bases between. CDR3 residues: CASSPIGVRHTDTQYF. The CDR3 nucleotides are TGTGCCAGCAGCCCAATCGGGGTCCGTCACACAGATACGCAGTATTTT.

The chain employs TRBV28 and TRBJ1-1; D may be TRBD1 (5 bases). Germline loops: CDR1 MDHEN, CDR2 SYDVKM. The CDR3 is made up of 17 amino acids. The V end was cut by 2 bases, the J end by 0 bases, with 16 bases between. The CDR3 protein is CASSLGTWGSMNTEAFF. The DNA of the CDR3 is TGTGCCAGCAGTTTAGGGACTTGGGGCAGCATGAACACTGAAGCTTTCTTT.

The V gene is TRBV19, the J gene TRBJ2-3, with 11 bases fitting TRBD2. Germline V lookup: CDR1 LNHDA, CDR2 SQIVND (reference sequence). The ends lost 9 bases at V and 2 bases at J; junction bases unmatched: 16. This CDR3 region has 18 residues. The CDR3 DNA reads TGTGCCAGCACCGGGGGGTTAGCGGGAGGGCCTTACACAGATACGCAGTATTTT. Its translation: CASTGGLAGGPYTDTQYF.

V and J are TRBV25-1 and TRBJ1-1; a possible D gene is TRBD1 (5 bases). Deletions cut 6 bases from V and 1 base from J, with 15 bases between. From germline, CDR1 is MGHDK and CDR2 SYGVNS. This CDR3 contains 15 residues. CDR3 sequence reads: CASSSLGGSNTEAFF. The CDR3 nucleotides are TGTGCCAGCAGCTCCCTCGGGGGGTCGAACACTGAAGCTTTCTTT.

The rearrangement joins TRBV6-5 to TRBJ2-3; TRBD2 agrees at 7 bases. The CDR3 extends over 13 amino acids. The germline V gene has CDR1 MNHEY and CDR2 SVGAGI. V shed 6 bases, J shed 6 bases, and the junction held 6 bases outside the gene matches. CDR3 bases: TGTGCCAGCAGCCTGGGGGGGTCCGATACGCAGTATTTT. Its translation: CASSLGGSDTQYF.

This clone was counted once. The rearrangement uses TRBV28 and TRBJ2-7; 11 bases map to TRBD2. The germline gives CDR1 MDHEN, CDR2 SYDVKM. The V segment lost 6 bases and the J segment 0 bases; nucleotides outside the gene matches: 7. CDR3 length: 16 amino acids. CDR3 residues: CASRSGLAGHSYEQYF. CDR3 DNA: TGTGCCAGCAGGTCTGGACTAGCGGGTCACTCCTACGAGCAGTACTTC.

Regarding this clone: Germline is not matched at one junction end, which may reflect a read error. The sample carries other DNA sequences with the same CDR3. This rearrangement joins TRBV28 to TRBJ2-7; D not resolved. Germline V lookup: CDR1 MDHEN, CDR2 SYDVKM. This CDR3 spans 12 amino acids. The CDR3 loop reads CASMNSPYEQYF. The CDR3 DNA follows: TGCGCCAGCATGAACAGTCCCTACGAGCAGTACTTC.

The chain employs TRBV28 and TRBJ1-2; D is unclear. V was shortened by 7 bases and J by 6 bases, with 12 bases between the two germline ends. Germline V gene lookup returns CDR1 MDHEN and CDR2 SYDVKM. This CDR3 is 12 amino acids long. In DNA form, the CDR3 reads TGTGCCAGCACCCCCACGGGTCATGGCTACACCTTC. The encoded protein is CASTPTGHGYTF.

To note about this clone: One end of the junction varies from germline; a read error may be responsible. The chain uses TRBV7-7 and TRBJ2-3; the D is unclear. From germline, CDR1 is SSHAT and CDR2 FNYEAQ (reference sequence). The CDR3 consists of 15 residues. The CDR3 DNA follows: TGTGCTAGCAGCTTAGGCGTGGGCCGCACAGATACGCAGTATTTT. The encoded protein is CASSLGVGRTDTQYF.

V usage is TRBV7-2 and J usage is TRBJ2-2; the D gene is possibly TRBD2 (6 bases). Deletions cut 4 bases from V and 6 bases from J, with 15 bases between. The CDR3 sequence is 15 residues long. Germline V gene lookup returns CDR1 SGHTA and CDR2 FQGNSA. CDR3 in amino acids: CASSWGRAGSGELFF. For the CDR3, the DNA is TGTGCCAGCAGCTGGGGACGAGCGGGTTCCGGGGAGCTGTTTTTT.

This chain connects TRBV28 to TRBJ2-7, with D possibly matching TRBD2 (6 bases). Germline CDR1 and CDR2: MDHEN and SYDVKM. Trimming pared 2 bases from V and 7 bases from J, leaving 9 bases between. This CDR3 is built from 12 residues. The CDR3 spells CASSLAGREQYF. The CDR3 region has the DNA TGTGCCAGCAGTTTAGCGGGGAGGGAGCAGTACTTC.

Judged by abundance, this clone is medium-sized. J is TRBJ1-1 and V is TRBV27, with D possibly being TRBD1 (6 bases). Germline lookup yields CDR1 MNHEY and CDR2 SMNVEV (reference sequence). V lost 7 bases, J lost 2 bases, and 14 bases lay in between. This CDR3 contains 14 residues. The CDR3: CASNIQGSNTEAFF. The CDR3 DNA sequence: TGTGCCAGCAACATACAGGGCAGTAACACTGAAGCTTTCTTT.

This chain uses TRBV7-2 with TRBJ2-2; 13 nucleotides match TRBD2. The CDR3 totals 16 residues. Germline CDR1 reads SGHTA; CDR2 reads FQGNSA. V trimming: 5 bases; J trimming: 8 bases; junction bases outside the gene matches: 8. For the CDR3, the DNA is TGTGCCAGCAGCCCCAGACTAGCGGGAGGCGGTGGGGAGCTGTTTTTT. It codes for CASSPRLAGGGGELFF.

The chain combines TRBV29-1 with TRBJ1-1; 8 bases match TRBD1. J was trimmed by 5 bases and V by 6 bases; bases with no gene match: 11. The germline gives CDR1 SQVTM, CDR2 ANQGSEA. This CDR3 spans 14 amino acids. CDR3 in amino acids: CSVADRALGTEAFF. The CDR3, as DNA: TGCAGCGTCGCGGACAGGGCATTGGGAACTGAAGCTTTCTTT.

The chain recombines TRBV29-1 with TRBJ2-1; the match to TRBD1 covers 10 bases. V shed 4 bases, J shed 4 bases, and the junction held 4 bases outside the gene matches. Germline CDR1 reads SQVTM; CDR2 reads ANQGSEA. The CDR3 is 14 residues long. CDR3 DNA sequence: TGCAGCGTTGGGGGGACAGGGGAATACAATGAGCAGTTCTTC. As protein: CSVGGTGEYNEQFF.

The chain carries TRBV5-1 and TRBJ2-5; tentatively, D is TRBD2 (6 bases). Gene TRBJ2-7 matches the end of the DNA better, so the J call may be wrong. Germline CDR1 is SGHRS and CDR2 is YFSETQ. This CDR3 is built from 15 residues. CDR3 nucleotides: TGCGCCAGCAAATCCCAAGCGGGCCGAACCTACGAGCAGTACTTC. This translates into CASKSQAGRTYEQYF.

The chain employs TRBV10-2 and TRBJ2-7; 8 bases match TRBD1. CDR3 length equals 14 residues. The germline V gene has CDR1 WSHSY and CDR2 SAAADI. The trim removed 3 bases at V and 4 bases at J, leaving 5 bases unmatched. The CDR3: CASSENGQGYEQYF. The CDR3 bases are TGCGCCAGCAGTGAAAACGGACAGGGTTACGAGCAGTACTTC.

The rearrangement joins TRBV9 to TRBJ2-1, with TRBD2 matching over 7 bases. Germline assignment: CDR1 SGDLS and CDR2 YYNGEE. With V trimmed by 4 bases and J by 4 bases, 11 bases remained unmatched. This CDR3 spans 16 amino acids. In DNA form, the CDR3 reads TGTGCCAGCAGCCCCCGGGGAGGGTCTCTATACAATGAGCAGTTCTTC. It yields the protein CASSPRGGSLYNEQFF.

This clone appeared a single time. This chain joins TRBV6-5 and TRBJ2-7; the match to TRBD2 covers 12 bases. V dropped 2 bases and J dropped 6; count of bases not matched to a gene: 5. The germline CDR1 and CDR2 sequences are MNHEY and SVGAGI. The CDR3 has 15 amino acids. The CDR3 here is CASSYGLAGPGEQYF. In nucleotides, the CDR3 is TGTGCCAGCAGTTACGGACTAGCGGGACCTGGCGAGCAGTACTTC.

Only one count was recorded for this clone. The chain has TRBV28 and TRBJ1-5; 11 bases agree with TRBD1. The CDR3 has 15 amino acids. The V gene's germline CDR1 is MDHEN and CDR2 SYDVKM. The V and J ends lost 7 bases and 5 bases, in that order; junction bases with no gene match: 7. The DNA of the CDR3 is TGTGCCAGCATCCCCCGGGGACAGGGGGATCAGCCCCAGCATTTT. It specifies CASIPRGQGDQPQHF.

This rearrangement joins TRBV10-2 to TRBJ1-1; the D gene is possibly TRBD1 (6 bases). V was cut by 6 bases and J by 3 bases, with 20 bases left in between. CDR3 length: 16 residues. CDR1 is WSHSY, CDR2 SAAADI, per germline. CDR3 in amino acids: CASRFGGASWDTEAFF. The DNA for the CDR3 is TGCGCCAGCAGATTCGGGGGGGCAAGTTGGGACACTGAAGCTTTCTTT.